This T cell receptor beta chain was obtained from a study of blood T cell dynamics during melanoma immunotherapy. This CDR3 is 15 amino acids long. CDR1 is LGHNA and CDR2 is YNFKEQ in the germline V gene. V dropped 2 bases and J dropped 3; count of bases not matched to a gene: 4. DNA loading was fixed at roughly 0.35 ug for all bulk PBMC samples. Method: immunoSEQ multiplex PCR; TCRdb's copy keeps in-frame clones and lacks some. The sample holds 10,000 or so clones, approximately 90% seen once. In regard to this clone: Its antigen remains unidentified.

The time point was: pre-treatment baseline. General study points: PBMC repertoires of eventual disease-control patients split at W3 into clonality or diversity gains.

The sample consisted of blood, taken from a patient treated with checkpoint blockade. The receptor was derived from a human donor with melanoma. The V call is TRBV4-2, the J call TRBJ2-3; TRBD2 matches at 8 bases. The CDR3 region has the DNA TGTGCCAGCAGCCAATATAGCGGGATGACAGATACGCAGTATTTT. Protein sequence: CASSQYSGMTDTQYF.